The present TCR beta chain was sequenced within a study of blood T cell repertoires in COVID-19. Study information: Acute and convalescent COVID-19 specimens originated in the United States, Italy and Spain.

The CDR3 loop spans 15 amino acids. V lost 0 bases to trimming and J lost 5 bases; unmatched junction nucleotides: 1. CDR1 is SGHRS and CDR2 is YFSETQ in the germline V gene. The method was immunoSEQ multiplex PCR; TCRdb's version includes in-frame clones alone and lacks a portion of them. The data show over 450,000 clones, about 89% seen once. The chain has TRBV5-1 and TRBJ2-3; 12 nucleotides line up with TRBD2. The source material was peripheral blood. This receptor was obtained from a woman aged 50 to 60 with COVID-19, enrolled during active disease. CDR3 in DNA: TGCGCCAGCAGCTTGGTACTAGCGGGGGGAGATACGCAGTATTTT. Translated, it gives CASSLVLAGGDTQYF. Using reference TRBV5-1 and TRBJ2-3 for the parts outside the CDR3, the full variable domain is KAGVTQTPRYLIKTRGQQVTLSCSPISGHRSVSWYQQTPGQGLQFLFEYFSETQRNKGNFPGRFSGRQFSNSRSEMNVSTLELGDSALYLCASSLVLAGGDTQYFGPGTRLTVL.